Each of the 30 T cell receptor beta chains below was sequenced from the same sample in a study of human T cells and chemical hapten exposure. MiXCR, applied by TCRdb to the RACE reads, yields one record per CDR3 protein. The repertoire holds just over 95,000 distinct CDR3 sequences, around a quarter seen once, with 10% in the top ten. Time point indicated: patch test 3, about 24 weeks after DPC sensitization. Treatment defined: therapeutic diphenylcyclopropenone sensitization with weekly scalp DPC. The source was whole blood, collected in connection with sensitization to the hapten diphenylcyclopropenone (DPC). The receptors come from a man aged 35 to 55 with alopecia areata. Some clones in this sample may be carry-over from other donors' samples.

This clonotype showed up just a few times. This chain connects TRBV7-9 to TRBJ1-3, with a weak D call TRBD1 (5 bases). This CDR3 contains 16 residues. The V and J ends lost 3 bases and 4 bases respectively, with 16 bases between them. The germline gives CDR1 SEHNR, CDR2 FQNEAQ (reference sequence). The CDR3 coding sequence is TGTGCCAGCAGCTTGGACCGGGACCTGAGAGGAAACACCATATATTTT. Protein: CASSLDRDLRGNTIYF. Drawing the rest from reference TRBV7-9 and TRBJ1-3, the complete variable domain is DTGVSQNPRHKITKRGQNVTFRCDPISEHNRLYWYRQTLGQGPEFLTYFQNEAQLEKSRLLSDRFSAERPKGSFSTLEIQRTEQGDSAMYLCASSLDRDLRGNTIYFGEGSWLTVV.

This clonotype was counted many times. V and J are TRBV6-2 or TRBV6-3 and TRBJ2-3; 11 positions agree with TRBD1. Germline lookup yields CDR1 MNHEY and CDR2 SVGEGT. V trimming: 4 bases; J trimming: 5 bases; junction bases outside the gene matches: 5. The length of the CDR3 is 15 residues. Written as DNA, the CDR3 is TGTGCCAGCAGTTCCGGACAGGGGGCGATAGATACGCAGTATTTT. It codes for CASSSGQGAIDTQYF.

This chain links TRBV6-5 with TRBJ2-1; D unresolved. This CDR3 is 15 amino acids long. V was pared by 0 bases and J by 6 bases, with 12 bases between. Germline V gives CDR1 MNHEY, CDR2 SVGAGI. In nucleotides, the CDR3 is TGTGCCAGCAGTTACTCGTTTGTATCCGGCAATGAGCAGTTCTTC. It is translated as CASSYSFVSGNEQFF.

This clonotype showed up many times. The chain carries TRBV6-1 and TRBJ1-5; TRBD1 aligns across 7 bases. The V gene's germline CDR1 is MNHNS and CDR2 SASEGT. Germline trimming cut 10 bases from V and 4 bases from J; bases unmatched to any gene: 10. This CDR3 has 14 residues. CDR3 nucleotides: TGTGCCACAGGAGGGGGGGGACAGAATCAGCCCCAGCATTTT. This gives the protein CATGGGGQNQPQHF.

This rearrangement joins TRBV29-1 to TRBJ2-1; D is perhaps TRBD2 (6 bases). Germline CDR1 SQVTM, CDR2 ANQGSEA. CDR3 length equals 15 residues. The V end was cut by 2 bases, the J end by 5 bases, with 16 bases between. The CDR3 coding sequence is TGCAGCGTTGAATTTATAACGGGAGCCGACAATGAGCAGTTCTTC. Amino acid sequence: CSVEFITGADNEQFF.

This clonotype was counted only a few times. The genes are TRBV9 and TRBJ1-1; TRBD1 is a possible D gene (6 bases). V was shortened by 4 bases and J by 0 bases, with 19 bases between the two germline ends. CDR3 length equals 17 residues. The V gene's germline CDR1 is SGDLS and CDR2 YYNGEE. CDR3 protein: CASSPRDIEGMNTEAFF. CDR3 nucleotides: TGTGCCAGCAGCCCCCGGGACATCGAGGGCATGAACACTGAAGCTTTCTTT.

The CDR3 coding sequence is TGTGCCACCAGTGATTGGACAGGGGTCCCCACAGATACGCAGTATTTT. It specifies CATSDWTGVPTDTQYF. This chain links TRBV24-1 with TRBJ2-3, with 9 bases fitting TRBD1. CDR1 is KGHDR, CDR2 SFDVKD, per germline. The length of the CDR3 is 16 residues. Germline trimming cut 2 bases from V and 2 bases from J; bases unmatched to any gene: 4.

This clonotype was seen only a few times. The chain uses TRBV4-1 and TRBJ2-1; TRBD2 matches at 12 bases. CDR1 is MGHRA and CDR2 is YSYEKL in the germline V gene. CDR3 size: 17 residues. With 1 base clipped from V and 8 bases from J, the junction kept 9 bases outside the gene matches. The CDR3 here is CASSQARLAGDRDEQFF. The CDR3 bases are TGCGCCAGCAGCCAAGCCCGACTAGCGGGAGATCGCGATGAGCAGTTCTTC.

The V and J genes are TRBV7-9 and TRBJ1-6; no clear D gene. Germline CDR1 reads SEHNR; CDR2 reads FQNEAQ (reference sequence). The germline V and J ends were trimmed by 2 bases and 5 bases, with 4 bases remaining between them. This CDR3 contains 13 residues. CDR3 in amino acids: CASSLPDNSPLHF. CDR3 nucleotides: TGTGCCAGCAGCTTACCTGATAATTCACCCCTCCACTTT.

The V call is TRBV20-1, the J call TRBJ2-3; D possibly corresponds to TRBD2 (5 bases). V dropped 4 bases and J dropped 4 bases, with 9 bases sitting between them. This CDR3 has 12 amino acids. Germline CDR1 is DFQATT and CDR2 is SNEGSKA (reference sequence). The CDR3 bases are TGCAGTGCTACTACTAGAGCAGATACGCAGTATTTT. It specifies CSATTRADTQYF.

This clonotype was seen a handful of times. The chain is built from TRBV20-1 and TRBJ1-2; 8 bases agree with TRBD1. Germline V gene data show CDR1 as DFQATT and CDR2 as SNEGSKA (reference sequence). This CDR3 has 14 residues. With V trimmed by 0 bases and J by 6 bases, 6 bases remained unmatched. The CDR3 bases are TGCAGTGCTAGAGATCTCCGGACAGGGAATGGCTACACCTTC. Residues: CSARDLRTGNGYTF.

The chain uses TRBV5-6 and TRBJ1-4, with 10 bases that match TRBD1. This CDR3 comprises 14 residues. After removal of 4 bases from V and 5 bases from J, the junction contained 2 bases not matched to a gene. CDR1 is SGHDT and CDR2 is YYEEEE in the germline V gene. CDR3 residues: CASSRGQGNEKLFF. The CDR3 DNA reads TGTGCCAGCAGCCGGGGACAGGGGAATGAAAAACTGTTTTTT.

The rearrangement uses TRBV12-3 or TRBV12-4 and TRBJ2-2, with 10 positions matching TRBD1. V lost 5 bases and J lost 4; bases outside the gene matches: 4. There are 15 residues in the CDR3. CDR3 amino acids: CASSERDRGTGELFF. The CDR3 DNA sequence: TGTGCCAGCAGTGAAAGGGACAGGGGCACCGGGGAGCTGTTTTTT.

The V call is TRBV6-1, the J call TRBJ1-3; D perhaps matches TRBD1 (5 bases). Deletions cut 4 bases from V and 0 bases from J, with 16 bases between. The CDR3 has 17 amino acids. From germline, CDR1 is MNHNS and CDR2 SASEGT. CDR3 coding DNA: TGTGCCAGCAGTGCTATTCCCGGGACCCCCTCTGGAAACACCATATATTTT. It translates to CASSAIPGTPSGNTIYF.

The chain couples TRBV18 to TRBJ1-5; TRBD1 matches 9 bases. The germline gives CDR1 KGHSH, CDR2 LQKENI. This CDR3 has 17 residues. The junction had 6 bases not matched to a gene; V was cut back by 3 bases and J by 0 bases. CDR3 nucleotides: TGTGCCAGCTCACCCTTTGGACAGGGGCCTAGCAATCAGCCCCAGCATTTT. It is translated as CASSPFGQGPSNQPQHF.

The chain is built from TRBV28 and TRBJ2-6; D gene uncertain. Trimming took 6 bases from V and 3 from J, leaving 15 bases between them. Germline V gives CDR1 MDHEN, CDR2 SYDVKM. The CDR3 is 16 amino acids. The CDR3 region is CASRPPPVLGANVLTF. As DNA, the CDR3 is TGTGCCAGCAGACCCCCCCCAGTACTTGGGGCCAACGTCCTGACTTTC.

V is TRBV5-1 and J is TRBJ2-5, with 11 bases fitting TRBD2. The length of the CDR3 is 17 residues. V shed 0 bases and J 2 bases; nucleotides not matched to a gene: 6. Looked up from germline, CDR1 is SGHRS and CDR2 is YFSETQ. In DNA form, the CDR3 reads TGCGCCAGCAGCTTGGGGGCGCTAGCGGGAGGACAAGAGACCCAGTACTTC. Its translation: CASSLGALAGGQETQYF.

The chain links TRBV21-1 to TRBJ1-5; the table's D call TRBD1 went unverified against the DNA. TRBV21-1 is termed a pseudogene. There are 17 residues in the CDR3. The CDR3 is CASSESEGRGWNQPQHF. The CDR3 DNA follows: TGTGCCAGCAGCGAAAGTGAGGGCAGGGGGTGGAATCAGCCCCAGCATTTT.

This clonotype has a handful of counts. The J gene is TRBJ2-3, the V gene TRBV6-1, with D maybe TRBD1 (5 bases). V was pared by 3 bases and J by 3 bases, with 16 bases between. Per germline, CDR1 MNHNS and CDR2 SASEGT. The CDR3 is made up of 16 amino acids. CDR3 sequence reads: CASSDVAGIFTDTQYF. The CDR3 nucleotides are TGTGCCAGCAGTGATGTGGCAGGGATTTTTACAGATACGCAGTATTTT.

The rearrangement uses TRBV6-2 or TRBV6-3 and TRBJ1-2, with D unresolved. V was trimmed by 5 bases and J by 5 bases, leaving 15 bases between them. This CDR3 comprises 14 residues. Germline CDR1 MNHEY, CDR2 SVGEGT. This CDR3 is CASSTLESGYGYTF. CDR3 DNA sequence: TGTGCCAGCAGTACCCTGGAGAGCGGGTATGGCTACACCTTC.

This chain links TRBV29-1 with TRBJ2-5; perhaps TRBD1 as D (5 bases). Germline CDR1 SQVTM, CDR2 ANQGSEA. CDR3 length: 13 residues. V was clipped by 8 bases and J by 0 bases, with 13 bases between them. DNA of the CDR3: TGCAGCATCCTGGGGCTGTACCAAGAGACCCAGTACTTC. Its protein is CSILGLYQETQYF.

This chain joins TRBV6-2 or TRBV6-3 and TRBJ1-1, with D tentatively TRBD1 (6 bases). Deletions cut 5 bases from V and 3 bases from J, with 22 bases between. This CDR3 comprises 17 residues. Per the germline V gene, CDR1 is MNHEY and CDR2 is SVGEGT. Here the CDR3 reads CASSPKRYRVRDTEAFF. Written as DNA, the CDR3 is TGTGCCAGCAGTCCCAAACGGTACAGGGTGAGGGACACTGAAGCTTTCTTT.

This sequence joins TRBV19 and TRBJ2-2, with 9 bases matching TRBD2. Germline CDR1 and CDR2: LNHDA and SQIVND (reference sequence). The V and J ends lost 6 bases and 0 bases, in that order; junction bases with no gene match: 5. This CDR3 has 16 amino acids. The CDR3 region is CASRWTSETNTGELFF. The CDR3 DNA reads TGTGCCAGTAGATGGACTAGCGAGACGAACACCGGGGAGCTGTTTTTT.

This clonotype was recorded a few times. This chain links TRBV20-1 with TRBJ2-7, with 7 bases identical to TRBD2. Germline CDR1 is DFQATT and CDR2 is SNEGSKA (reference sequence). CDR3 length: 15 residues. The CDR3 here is CSGFGGAGAGYEQYF. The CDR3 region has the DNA TGCAGCGGTTTCGGGGGTGCGGGAGCAGGGTACGAGCAGTACTTC.

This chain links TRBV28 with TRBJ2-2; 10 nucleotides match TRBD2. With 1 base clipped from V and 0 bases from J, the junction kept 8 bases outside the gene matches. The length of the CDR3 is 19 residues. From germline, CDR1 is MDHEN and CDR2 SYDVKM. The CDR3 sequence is CASSLLPSGSHANTGELFF. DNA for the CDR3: TGTGCCAGCAGTTTATTGCCTAGCGGGAGCCACGCGAACACCGGGGAGCTGTTTTTT.

The CDR3 spells CASNRGPLENIQYF. In DNA form, the CDR3 reads TGTGCCAGCAACCGGGGACCGTTAGAAAACATTCAGTACTTC. This rearrangement joins TRBV28 to TRBJ2-4; D may be TRBD1 or TRBD2 (5 bases each). CDR3 length: 14 residues. CDR1 and CDR2 (germline): MDHEN, SYDVKM. V was clipped by 7 bases and J by 5 bases, with 15 bases between them.

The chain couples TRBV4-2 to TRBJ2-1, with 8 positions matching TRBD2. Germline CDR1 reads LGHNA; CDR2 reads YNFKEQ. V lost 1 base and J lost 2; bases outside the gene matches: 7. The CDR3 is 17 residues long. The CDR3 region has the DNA TGTGCCAGCAGCCAAGTAGCGGGAAGGGGTCCCTACAATGAGCAGTTCTTC. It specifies CASSQVAGRGPYNEQFF.

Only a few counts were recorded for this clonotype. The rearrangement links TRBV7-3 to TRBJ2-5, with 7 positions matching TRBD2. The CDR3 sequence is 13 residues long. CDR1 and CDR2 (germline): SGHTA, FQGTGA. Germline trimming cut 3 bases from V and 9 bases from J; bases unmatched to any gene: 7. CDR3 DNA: TGTGCCAGCAGCTTGCGGGAGAAAGGGTCCCAGTACTTC. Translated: CASSLREKGSQYF.

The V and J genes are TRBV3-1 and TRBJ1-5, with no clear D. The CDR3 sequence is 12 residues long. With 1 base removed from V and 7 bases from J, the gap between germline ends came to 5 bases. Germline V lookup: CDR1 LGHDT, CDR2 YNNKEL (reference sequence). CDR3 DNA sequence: TGTGCCAGCAGCCAAGGGGAGCAGCCCCAGCATTTT. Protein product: CASSQGEQPQHF.

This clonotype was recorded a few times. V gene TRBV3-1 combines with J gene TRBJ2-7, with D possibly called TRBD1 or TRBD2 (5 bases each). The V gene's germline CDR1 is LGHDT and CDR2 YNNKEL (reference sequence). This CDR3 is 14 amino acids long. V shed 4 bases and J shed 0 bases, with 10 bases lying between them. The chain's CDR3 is CASSRDLHSYEQYF. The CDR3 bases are TGTGCCAGCAGCCGGGACCTTCACTCCTACGAGCAGTACTTC.